Following are 10 T cell receptor beta chains from one sample sequenced in a study of blood T cell repertoires in COVID-19. The table came from immunoSEQ multiplex PCR; TCRdb's copy has only in-frame clones and leaves some out. The sample carries some 87,000 clones, roughly four fifths recorded once. Source material: peripheral blood. The receptors come from a human donor in a cohort sampled during active COVID-19.

The V and J genes are TRBV12-5 and TRBJ1-2; no reliable D call. V lost 3 bases and J 5 bases, leaving 7 bases between the germline ends. Germline CDR1 is LGHNT and CDR2 is FRNRAP. The CDR3 is 12 residues long. The CDR3 protein is CASGFEIYGYTF. CDR3 sequence (DNA): TGTGCTAGTGGTTTTGAGATTTATGGCTACACCTTC.

The rearrangement joins TRBV5-1 to TRBJ2-2; 7 bases fit TRBD2. V lost 4 bases, J lost 2 bases, and 5 bases stayed unmatched. The CDR3 sequence is 15 residues long. Germline V gene sequence: CDR1 SGHRS, CDR2 YFSETQ. Here the CDR3 reads CASSRSGTNTGELFF. The CDR3 DNA reads as TGCGCCAGCAGCAGAAGCGGGACCAACACCGGGGAGCTGTTTTTT.

This clone appeared once. The chain carries TRBV5-6 and TRBJ2-7; 14 bases map to TRBD2. The CDR3 totals 16 residues. Germline values: CDR1 SGHDT, CDR2 YYEEEE. The V and J ends lost 4 bases and 3 bases, in that order; junction bases with no gene match: 6. The CDR3, as DNA: TGTGCCAGCAGCCGCCGGACTAGCGGGGGGAACTACGAGCAGTACTTC. The encoded protein is CASSRRTSGGNYEQYF.

The rearrangement links TRBV6-5 to TRBJ1-2; tentative D call: TRBD1 (6 bases). CDR1 MNHEY and CDR2 SVGAGI come from the germline V gene. There are 13 residues in the CDR3. V was trimmed by 7 bases and J by 4 bases, leaving 13 bases between them. CDR3 coding DNA: TGTGCCAGCACCTACAGGGTTGGCTATGGCTACACCTTC. Translated: CASTYRVGYGYTF.

This clone was counted only a few times. The chain carries TRBV7-8 and TRBJ2-1, with TRBD1 as a possible D gene (6 bases). Germline CDR1 and CDR2: SGHVS and FQNEAQ. The CDR3 has 15 amino acids. V gave up 3 bases and J gave up 9 bases, with 18 bases separating them. CDR3 bases: TGTGCCAGCAGCTTTACAGGGAAGAGTTCGGGTGAGCAGTTCTTC. This encodes CASSFTGKSSGEQFF.

This chain links TRBV6-4 with TRBJ1-2; D possibly corresponds to TRBD1 (5 bases). The germline CDR1 and CDR2 sequences are MRHNA and SNTAGT. The CDR3 extends over 15 amino acids. V was pared by 3 bases and J by 0 bases, with 11 bases between. The DNA for the CDR3 is TGTGCCAGCAGTGATGGGGCGGGGGCTAACTATGGCTACACCTTC. Protein product: CASSDGAGANYGYTF.

The rearrangement uses TRBV27 and TRBJ2-3, with TRBD2 matching 15 bases. Trimming at V came to 5 bases and at J to 2 bases, leaving 11 bases not matched to a gene. The germline gives CDR1 MNHEY, CDR2 SMNVEV (reference sequence). This CDR3 spans 19 amino acids. CDR3 region: CASSPGLAGGPLFTDTQYF. DNA of the CDR3: TGTGCCAGCAGTCCGGGACTAGCGGGGGGTCCGCTTTTCACAGATACGCAGTATTTT.

The chain couples TRBV5-5 to TRBJ1-4; D remains ambiguous. CDR3 length: 16 residues. Germline lookup yields CDR1 SGHKS and CDR2 YYEKEE (reference sequence). The V gene lost 0 bases and the J gene lost 4 bases, with 13 bases spanning the gap. The CDR3 region has the DNA TGTGCCAGCAGCTTGGATCTGTGGGCAAGTAATGAAAAACTGTTTTTT. Amino acids: CASSLDLWASNEKLFF.

V and J are TRBV30 and TRBJ2-1; the D gene is possibly TRBD2 (6 bases). V was trimmed by 5 bases and J by 4 bases, leaving 6 bases between them. Germline values: CDR1 GTSNPN, CDR2 SVGIG (reference sequence). The CDR3 totals 11 residues. In DNA form, the CDR3 reads TGTGCCTGGGGGACTTACAATGAGCAGTTCTTC. Translating it yields CAWGTYNEQFF.

The CDR3 spells CAGTPDSGNTIYF. The CDR3 DNA follows: TGTGCCGGGACTCCAGATTCTGGAAACACCATATATTTT. The rearrangement links TRBV2 to TRBJ1-3; possible D gene TRBD1, 5 bases. V was clipped by 11 bases and J by 1 base, with 12 bases between them. The germline gives CDR1 SNHLY, CDR2 FYNNEI. This CDR3 is built from 13 residues.